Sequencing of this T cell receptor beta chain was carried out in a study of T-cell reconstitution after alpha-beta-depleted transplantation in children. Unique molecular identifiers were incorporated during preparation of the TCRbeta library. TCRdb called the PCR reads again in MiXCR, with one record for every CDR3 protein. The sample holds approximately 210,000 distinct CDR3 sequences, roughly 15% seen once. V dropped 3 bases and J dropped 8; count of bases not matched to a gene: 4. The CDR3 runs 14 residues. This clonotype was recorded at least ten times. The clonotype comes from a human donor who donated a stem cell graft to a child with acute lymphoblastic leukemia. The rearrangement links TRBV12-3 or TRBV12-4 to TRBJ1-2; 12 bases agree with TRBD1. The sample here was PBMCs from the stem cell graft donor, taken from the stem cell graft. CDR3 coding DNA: TGTGCCAGCAGTTTCGGGACAGGGGGCTGGGGCTACACCTTC. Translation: CASSFGTGGWGYTF.